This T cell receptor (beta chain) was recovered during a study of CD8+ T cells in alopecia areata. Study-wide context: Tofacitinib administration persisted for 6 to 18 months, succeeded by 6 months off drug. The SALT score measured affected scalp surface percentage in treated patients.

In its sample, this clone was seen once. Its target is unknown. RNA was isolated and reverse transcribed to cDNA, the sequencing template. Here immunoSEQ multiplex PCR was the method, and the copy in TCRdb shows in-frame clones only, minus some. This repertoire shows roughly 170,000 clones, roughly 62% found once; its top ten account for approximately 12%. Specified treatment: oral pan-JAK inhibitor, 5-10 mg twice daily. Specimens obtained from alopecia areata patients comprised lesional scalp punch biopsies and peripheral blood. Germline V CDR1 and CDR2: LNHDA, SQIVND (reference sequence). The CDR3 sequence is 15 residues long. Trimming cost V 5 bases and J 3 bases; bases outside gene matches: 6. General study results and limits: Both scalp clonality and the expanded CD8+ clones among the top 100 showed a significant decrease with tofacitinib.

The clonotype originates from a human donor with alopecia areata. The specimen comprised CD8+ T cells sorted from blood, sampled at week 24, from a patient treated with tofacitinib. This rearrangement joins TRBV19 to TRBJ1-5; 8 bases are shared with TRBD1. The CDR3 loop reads CASSFRQGTNQPQHF. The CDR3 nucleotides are TGTGCCAGTAGTTTCCGACAGGGGACCAATCAGCCCCAGCATTTT.